This T cell receptor beta chain was captured in a study of tumor-infiltrating lymphocytes in primary liver carcinoma. Study findings and constraints: A fraction of only about 7-25% of top clones appeared in all five tumor regions. Tumors had a significantly higher top-250-clone fraction than blood (p = 0.039).

The roughly 18-32 mg bulk tissue piece was not sorted before simultaneous RNA and DNA extraction. Over 80% of the cells in every tumor sample were viable tumor cells. Synthesis of TCR beta cDNA was carried out from 450 to 500 ng total RNA with a constant-region primer. Three nested multiplex PCR rounds of slightly modified ARM-PCR generated TCR beta libraries. Primers for the first two PCR rounds were TRBV1-TRBV30 forward primers and a C-beta reverse primer (approximately 10 cycles per round). TCRdb reprocessed the multiplex PCR reads with MiXCR, giving one entry per CDR3 protein. The sample lists roughly 32,000 distinct CDR3 sequences, around 70% seen once, with more than 30% in the top ten. In germline, CDR1 is MGHRA, CDR2 YSYEKL. This CDR3 has 13 residues. Worth noting for this clonotype: Its antigen is unknown.

The gene calls are TRBV4-1 and TRBJ2-5, with D perhaps matching TRBD2 (5 bases). The source of this sequence is a woman in her 30s with primary liver carcinoma and hepatitis B virus infection. Sequences were obtained from liver tumor tissue from sampling region 3. Described subset: tumor region T3, left-lateral pole. The CDR3 region is CVGTNPREETQYF. CDR3 in DNA: TGCGTCGGCACTAATCCGAGGGAAGAGACCCAGTACTTC.